The rows below give T cell receptor beta chains drawn from one sample of a study of radiation and T cells in renal cell carcinoma. The table came from immunoSEQ multiplex PCR; TCRdb's copy has only in-frame clones and leaves some out. This sample has around 140,000 clones, with roughly 90% found just once. This specimen consisted of blood, obtained from a patient whose treatment included radiotherapy and nephrectomy. These receptors were collected from a woman in her fifties or sixties with renal cell carcinoma. Each CDR3 is given with its conserved first and last residue. Fields, in order: J gene, D gene, V gene, clone size, CDR3 protein, CDR3 DNA. The D gene is left open where the match is weak. Size is stated for part of the rows, as once, few or many counts, or as a class when the clone is expanded.

J: TRBJ1-2
D: NA
V: TRBV7-9
size: NA
CDR3: CASSATAVDYGYTF
DNA: TGTGCCAGCAGCGCGACAGCAGTAGACTATGGCTACACCTTC

J: TRBJ1-1
D: TRBD1
V: TRBV5-4
size: NA
CDR3: CASSLKGAPEAFF
DNA: TGTGCCAGCAGCTTGAAGGGGGCGCCTGAAGCTTTCTTT

J: TRBJ2-3
D: NA
V: TRBV19
size: NA
CDR3: CASSIGRGITDTQYF
DNA: TGTGCCAGTAGTATAGGGCGAGGAATCACAGATACGCAGTATTTT

J: TRBJ1-2
D: TRBD1
V: TRBV6-4
size: NA
CDR3: CASSETGFPVRGYTF
DNA: TGTGCCAGCAGCGAGACAGGGTTCCCTGTGCGCGGCTACACCTTC

J: TRBJ1-3
D: TRBD1
V: TRBV5-1
size: NA
CDR3: CASSLGQGAGNTIYF
DNA: TGCGCCAGCAGCTTGGGACAGGGGGCTGGAAACACCATATATTTT

J: TRBJ1-2
D: NA
V: TRBV6-6
size: NA
CDR3: CASGGGDGYTF
DNA: TGTGCCAGCGGGGGAGGCGATGGCTACACCTTC

J: TRBJ2-5
D: TRBD1
V: TRBV19
size: NA
CDR3: CASSTTAGTGRGETQYF
DNA: TGTGCCAGTAGTACTACAGCCGGGACAGGGCGGGGGGAGACCCAGTACTTC

J: TRBJ2-2
D: NA
V: TRBV5-6
size: NA
CDR3: CASSPSLPGELFF
DNA: TGTGCCAGCAGCCCATCGCTCCCCGGGGAGCTGTTTTTT

J: TRBJ1-5
D: NA
V: TRBV7-2
size: once
CDR3: CASSIRIGPWPQHF
DNA: TGTGCCAGCAGCATTAGGATCGGGCCATGGCCCCAGCATTTT

J: TRBJ2-7
D: NA
V: TRBV19
size: NA
CDR3: CASSSVNGYEQYF
DNA: TGTGCCAGTTCGTCGGTGAATGGGTACGAGCAGTACTTC

J: TRBJ1-3
D: NA
V: TRBV6-6
size: NA
CDR3: CASSYSGRDTIYF
DNA: TGTGCCAGCAGTTACTCGGGGAGAGACACCATATATTTT

J: TRBJ2-7
D: NA
V: TRBV5-4
size: NA
CDR3: CASSSRVSGYEQYF
DNA: TGTGCCAGCAGTTCGAGGGTCTCGGGCTACGAGCAGTACTTC

J: TRBJ2-7
D: NA
V: TRBV10-1
size: NA
CDR3: CASSESSGSFDEQYF
DNA: TGCGCCAGCAGTGAGTCGTCAGGGTCTTTCGACGAGCAGTACTTC

J: TRBJ2-7
D: TRBD1
V: TRBV7-2
size: NA
CDR3: CASSLGGTGEYEQYF
DNA: TGTGCCAGCAGCTTAGGGGGGACAGGGGAATACGAGCAGTACTTC

J: TRBJ1-5
D: NA
V: TRBV5-4
size: once
CDR3: CASSQGVQPTGQPQHF
DNA: TGTGCCAGCAGCCAAGGAGTACAGCCAACGGGACAGCCCCAGCATTTT

J: TRBJ2-5
D: NA
V: TRBV10-3
size: NA
CDR3: CAISDGRARETQYF
DNA: TGTGCCATCAGTGACGGCAGGGCTAGGGAGACCCAGTACTTC

J: TRBJ2-7
D: NA
V: TRBV7-2
size: NA
CDR3: CASSLGLAYEQYF
DNA: TGTGCCAGCAGCCTGGGACTTGCCTACGAGCAGTACTTC

J: TRBJ2-6
D: TRBD1
V: TRBV19
size: NA
CDR3: CASSLQTGAFFSGANVLTF
DNA: TGTGCCAGTAGTTTACAAACAGGGGCCTTCTTTTCTGGGGCCAACGTCCTGACTTTC

J: TRBJ1-1
D: NA
V: TRBV27
size: NA
CDR3: CASSLGGFTEAFF
DNA: TGTGCCAGCAGTCTTGGGGGGTTCACTGAAGCTTTCTTT

J: TRBJ1-1
D: NA
V: TRBV5-5
size: NA
CDR3: CASSYLSSRDSEAFF
DNA: TGTGCCAGCAGCTACCTTTCCTCCAGGGACTCGGAAGCTTTCTTT

J: TRBJ2-5
D: TRBD2
V: TRBV13
size: NA
CDR3: CASSLGASGTQETQYF
DNA: TGTGCCAGCAGCTTGGGGGCTAGCGGGACGCAAGAGACCCAGTACTTC

J: TRBJ2-1
D: NA
V: TRBV7-8
size: once
CDR3: CASSLDPGRNEQFF
DNA: TGTGCCAGCAGCTTAGACCCGGGGAGGAATGAGCAGTTCTTC

J: TRBJ2-5
D: NA
V: TRBV19
size: NA
CDR3: CASSIDRSDQETQYF
DNA: TGTGCCAGTAGTATAGATCGGTCGGACCAAGAGACCCAGTACTTC

J: TRBJ2-4
D: NA
V: TRBV6-9
size: NA
CDR3: CASRRTLVAKNIQYF
DNA: TGTGCCAGCAGAAGGACACTAGTAGCCAAAAACATTCAGTACTTC

J: TRBJ2-3
D: NA
V: TRBV7-7
size: NA
CDR3: CASSLSRGADTQYF
DNA: TGTGCCAGCAGCTTAAGCAGGGGAGCAGATACGCAGTATTTT

J: TRBJ2-7
D: NA
V: TRBV25-1
size: NA
CDR3: CASSGTGSYEQYF
DNA: TGTGCCAGCAGTGGAACAGGGTCCTACGAGCAGTACTTC

J: TRBJ2-3
D: TRBD2
V: TRBV5-8
size: NA
CDR3: CASRTEAGLTDTQYF
DNA: TGTGCCAGCAGGACGGAAGCGGGATTAACAGATACGCAGTATTTT

J: TRBJ2-7
D: NA
V: TRBV6-1
size: NA
CDR3: CASSRGGGRYEQYF
DNA: TGTGCCAGCAGCCGAGGGGGGGGCCGGTACGAGCAGTACTTC

J: TRBJ2-7
D: NA
V: TRBV5-4
size: NA
CDR3: CASSLDGISYEQYF
DNA: TGTGCCAGCAGCTTGGACGGGATCTCCTACGAGCAGTACTTC

J: TRBJ1-1
D: NA
V: TRBV28
size: NA
CDR3: CASIQGAGFGTEAFF
DNA: TGTGCCAGCATCCAAGGGGCCGGGTTCGGCACTGAAGCTTTCTTT

J: TRBJ2-7
D: TRBD2
V: TRBV4-3
size: NA
CDR3: CASSQRTSGGSYEQYF
DNA: TGCGCCAGCAGCCAAAGGACTAGCGGGGGCTCCTACGAGCAGTACTTC

J: TRBJ1-4
D: NA
V: TRBV19
size: NA
CDR3: CASSIGASREKLFF
DNA: TGTGCCAGTAGTATAGGGGCGTCGAGAGAAAAACTGTTTTTT

J: TRBJ1-5
D: TRBD1
V: TRBV7-2
size: NA
CDR3: CASSSNPDRGSQPQHF
DNA: TGTGCCAGCAGCTCTAATCCCGACAGGGGTTCTCAGCCCCAGCATTTT

J: TRBJ2-5
D: TRBD2
V: TRBV6-5
size: NA
CDR3: CASSYSSWGGETQYF
DNA: TGTGCCAGCAGTTACTCGAGCTGGGGGGGGGAGACCCAGTACTTC

J: TRBJ1-6
D: NA
V: TRBV2
size: NA
CDR3: CASSESSHPSNSPLHF
DNA: TGTGCCAGCAGTGAATCAAGCCACCCCTCTAATTCACCCCTCCACTTT

J: TRBJ1-2
D: NA
V: TRBV19
size: once
CDR3: CASSAYRGTQIYGYTF
DNA: TGTGCCAGTAGTGCCTACCGGGGAACCCAGATTTACGGCTACACCTTC

J: TRBJ2-3
D: NA
V: TRBV9
size: NA
CDR3: CASSATSTDTQYF
DNA: TGTGCCAGCAGCGCGACCAGCACAGATACGCAGTATTTT

J: TRBJ2-5
D: NA
V: TRBV9
size: NA
CDR3: CASSVGRAGQETQYF
DNA: TGTGCCAGCAGCGTAGGTAGGGCAGGCCAAGAGACCCAGTACTTC

J: TRBJ1-1
D: NA
V: TRBV2
size: NA
CDR3: CASRKIDGAFF
DNA: TGTGCCAGCAGGAAGATTGACGGGGCTTTCTTT

J: TRBJ2-3
D: NA
V: TRBV9
size: NA
CDR3: CASSPSLGPDTQYF
DNA: TGTGCCAGCAGCCCCTCATTAGGGCCAGATACGCAGTATTTT

J: TRBJ1-1
D: NA
V: TRBV5-1
size: few
CDR3: CASRREEAGTEAFF
DNA: TGCGCCAGCAGGCGAGAGGAGGCTGGCACTGAAGCTTTCTTT

J: TRBJ2-5
D: TRBD2
V: TRBV5-1
size: NA
CDR3: CASSLGMASGIGETQYF
DNA: TGCGCCAGCAGCTTGGGGATGGCTAGCGGGATAGGGGAGACCCAGTACTTC

J: TRBJ2-1
D: TRBD2
V: TRBV6-1
size: NA
CDR3: CASRTSGGGEQFF
DNA: TGTGCCAGCAGGACTAGCGGGGGAGGTGAGCAGTTCTTC

J: TRBJ2-1
D: NA
V: TRBV6-1
size: NA
CDR3: CASGTQPDNEQFF
DNA: TGTGCCAGTGGGACCCAGCCCGACAATGAGCAGTTCTTC

J: TRBJ2-7
D: TRBD1
V: TRBV7-2
size: NA
CDR3: CASTARDRAYEQYF
DNA: TGTGCCAGCACAGCTCGGGACAGGGCCTACGAGCAGTACTTC

J: TRBJ2-7
D: NA
V: TRBV7-9
size: NA
CDR3: CASSSRGGGEQYF
DNA: TGTGCCAGCAGCTCCAGGGGGGGCGGCGAGCAGTACTTC

J: TRBJ2-3
D: NA
V: TRBV6-5
size: NA
CDR3: CASSQGDTQYF
DNA: TGTGCCAGCAGCCAGGGGGATACGCAGTATTTT

J: TRBJ2-3
D: TRBD2
V: TRBV5-4
size: NA
CDR3: CASSLVAGGVTDTQYF
DNA: TGTGCCAGCAGCTTGGTAGCGGGAGGAGTAACAGATACGCAGTATTTT

J: TRBJ2-4
D: NA
V: TRBV9
size: NA
CDR3: CASSPPAQNIQYF
DNA: TGTGCCAGCAGCCCTCCGGCGCAAAACATTCAGTACTTC

J: TRBJ2-2
D: NA
V: TRBV5-4
size: NA
CDR3: CASSLVRGNRGSSTGELFF
DNA: TGTGCCAGCAGCTTGGTGAGGGGTAATCGAGGGTCGAGCACCGGGGAGCTGTTTTTT

J: TRBJ1-5
D: TRBD1
V: TRBV7-2
size: NA
CDR3: CASSLEGTDLGPQHF
DNA: TGTGCCAGCAGCTTGGAGGGGACAGACTTGGGGCCCCAGCATTTT

J: TRBJ1-1
D: NA
V: TRBV5-4
size: few
CDR3: CAGHPEGIVGNTEAFF
DNA: TGTGCCGGTCACCCAGAGGGAATAGTAGGAAACACTGAAGCTTTCTTT